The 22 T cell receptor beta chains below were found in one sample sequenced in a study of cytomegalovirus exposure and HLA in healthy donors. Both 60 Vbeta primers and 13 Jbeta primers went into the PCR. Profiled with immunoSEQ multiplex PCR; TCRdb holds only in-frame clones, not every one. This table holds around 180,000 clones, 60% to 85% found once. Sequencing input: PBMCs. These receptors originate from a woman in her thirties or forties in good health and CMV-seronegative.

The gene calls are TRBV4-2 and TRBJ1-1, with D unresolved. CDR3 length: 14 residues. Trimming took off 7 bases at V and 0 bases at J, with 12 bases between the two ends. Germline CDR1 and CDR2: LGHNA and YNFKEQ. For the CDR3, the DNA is TGTGCCAGCAACGAGGTCACCATGAACACTGAAGCTTTCTTT. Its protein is CASNEVTMNTEAFF.

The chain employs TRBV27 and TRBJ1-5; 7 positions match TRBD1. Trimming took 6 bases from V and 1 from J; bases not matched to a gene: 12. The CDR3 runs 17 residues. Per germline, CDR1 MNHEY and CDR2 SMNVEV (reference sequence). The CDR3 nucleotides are TGTGCCAGCAGGGGAGAACAGGGGATGAGAAGCAATCAGCCCCAGCATTTT. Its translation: CASRGEQGMRSNQPQHF.

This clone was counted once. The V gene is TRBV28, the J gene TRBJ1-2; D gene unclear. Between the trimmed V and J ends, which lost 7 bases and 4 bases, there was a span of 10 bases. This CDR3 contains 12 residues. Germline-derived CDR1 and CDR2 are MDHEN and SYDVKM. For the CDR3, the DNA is TGTGCCAGCACCTTAGGGAGCTATGGCTACACCTTC. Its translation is CASTLGSYGYTF.

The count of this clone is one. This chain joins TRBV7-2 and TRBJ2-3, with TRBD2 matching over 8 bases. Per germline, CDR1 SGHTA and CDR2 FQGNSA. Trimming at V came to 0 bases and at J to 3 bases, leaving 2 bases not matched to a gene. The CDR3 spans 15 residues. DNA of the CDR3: TGTGCCAGCAGCTTAGCGGGGACTAGAACAGATACGCAGTATTTT. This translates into CASSLAGTRTDTQYF.

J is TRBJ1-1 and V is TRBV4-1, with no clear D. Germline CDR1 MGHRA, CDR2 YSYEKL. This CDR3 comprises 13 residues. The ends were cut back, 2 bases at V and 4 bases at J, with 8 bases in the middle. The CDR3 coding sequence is TGCGCCAGCAGCCAACTTTACGGCACTGAAGCTTTCTTT. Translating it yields CASSQLYGTEAFF.

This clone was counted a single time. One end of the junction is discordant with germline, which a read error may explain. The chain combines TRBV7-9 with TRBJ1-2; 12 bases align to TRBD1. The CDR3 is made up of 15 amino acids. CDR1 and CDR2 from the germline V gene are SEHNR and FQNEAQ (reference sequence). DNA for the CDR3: TGTGCCAGCACCTTAGTTTCGGGACAGGGGGCTGGCTACACCTTC. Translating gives CASTLVSGQGAGYTF.

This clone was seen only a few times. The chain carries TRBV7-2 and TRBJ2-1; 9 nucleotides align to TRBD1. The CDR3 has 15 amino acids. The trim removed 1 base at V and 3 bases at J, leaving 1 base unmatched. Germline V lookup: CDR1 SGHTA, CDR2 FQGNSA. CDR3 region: CASSLGGQGYNEQFF. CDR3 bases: TGTGCCAGCAGCTTAGGGGGACAGGGCTACAATGAGCAGTTCTTC.

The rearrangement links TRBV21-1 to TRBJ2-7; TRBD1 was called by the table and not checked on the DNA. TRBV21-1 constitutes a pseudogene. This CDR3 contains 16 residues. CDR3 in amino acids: CASSKVGTGRSYEQYV. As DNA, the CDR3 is TGTGCCAGCAGCAAAGTCGGGACAGGACGCTCCTACGAGCAGTACGTC.

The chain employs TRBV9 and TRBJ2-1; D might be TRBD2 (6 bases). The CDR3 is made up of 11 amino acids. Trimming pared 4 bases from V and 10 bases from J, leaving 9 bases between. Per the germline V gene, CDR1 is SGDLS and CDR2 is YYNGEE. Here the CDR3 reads CASSPGREQFF. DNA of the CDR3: TGTGCCAGCAGCCCGGGGAGGGAGCAGTTCTTC.

The CDR3, as DNA: TGTGCCAGCTCACAGTGGACAGGGGAGGCCACTGAAGCTTTCTTT. This encodes CASSQWTGEATEAFF. V is TRBV18 and J is TRBJ1-1; TRBD1 matches at 9 bases. Looked up from germline, CDR1 is KGHSH and CDR2 is LQKENI. The J segment lost 4 bases and the V segment lost 4 bases, leaving 7 bases of the junction unmatched. The CDR3 is made up of 15 amino acids.

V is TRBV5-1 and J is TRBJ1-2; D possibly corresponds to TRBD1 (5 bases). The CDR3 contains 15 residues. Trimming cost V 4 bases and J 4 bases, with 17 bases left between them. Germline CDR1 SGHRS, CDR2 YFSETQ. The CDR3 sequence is CASSQATDTIYGYTF. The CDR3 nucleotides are TGCGCCAGCAGCCAGGCGACGGACACCATCTATGGCTACACCTTC.

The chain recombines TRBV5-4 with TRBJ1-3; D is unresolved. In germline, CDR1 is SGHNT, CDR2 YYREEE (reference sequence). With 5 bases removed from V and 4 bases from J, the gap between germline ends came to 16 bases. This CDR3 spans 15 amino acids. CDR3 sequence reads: CASSPEVGTGNTIYF. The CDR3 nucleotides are TGTGCCAGCAGTCCGGAGGTAGGAACCGGAAACACCATATATTTT.

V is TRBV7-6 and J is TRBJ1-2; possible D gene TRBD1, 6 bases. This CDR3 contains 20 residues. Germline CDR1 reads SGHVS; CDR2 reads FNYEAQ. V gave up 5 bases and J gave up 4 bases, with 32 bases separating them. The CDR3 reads CASSRWDTQGPQRGIYGYTF. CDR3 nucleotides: TGTGCCAGCAGCAGATGGGACACCCAAGGTCCCCAACGGGGAATCTATGGCTACACCTTC.

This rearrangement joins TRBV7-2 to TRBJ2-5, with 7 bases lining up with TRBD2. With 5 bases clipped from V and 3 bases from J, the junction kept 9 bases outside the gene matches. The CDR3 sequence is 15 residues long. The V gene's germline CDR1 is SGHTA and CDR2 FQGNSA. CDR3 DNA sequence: TGTGCCAGCAGCCTCGGTATAGCGGGCAAAGAGACCCAGTACTTC. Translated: CASSLGIAGKETQYF.

CDR3 loop: CASSQVYGGQSSYEQYF. For the CDR3, the DNA is TGCGCCAGCAGCCAAGTGTATGGCGGGCAGAGCTCCTACGAGCAGTACTTC. V is TRBV4-3 and J is TRBJ2-7; D perhaps matches TRBD2 (5 bases). Deletions cut 1 base from V and 0 bases from J, with 16 bases between. Germline V gene sequence: CDR1 LGHNA, CDR2 YSLEER. CDR3 length equals 17 residues.

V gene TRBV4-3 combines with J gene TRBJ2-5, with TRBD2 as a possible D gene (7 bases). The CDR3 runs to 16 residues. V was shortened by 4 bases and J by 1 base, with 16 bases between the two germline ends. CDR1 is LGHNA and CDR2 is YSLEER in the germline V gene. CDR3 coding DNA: TGCGCCAGCAGCCCCCTCCTCGGGGGGCCCCAAGAGACCCAGTACTTC. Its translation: CASSPLLGGPQETQYF.

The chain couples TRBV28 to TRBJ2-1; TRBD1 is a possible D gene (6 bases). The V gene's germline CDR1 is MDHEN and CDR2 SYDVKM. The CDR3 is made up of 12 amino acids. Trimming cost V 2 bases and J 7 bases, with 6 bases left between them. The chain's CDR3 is CASSLRGNEQFF. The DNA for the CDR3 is TGTGCCAGCAGTTTAAGGGGGAATGAGCAGTTCTTC.

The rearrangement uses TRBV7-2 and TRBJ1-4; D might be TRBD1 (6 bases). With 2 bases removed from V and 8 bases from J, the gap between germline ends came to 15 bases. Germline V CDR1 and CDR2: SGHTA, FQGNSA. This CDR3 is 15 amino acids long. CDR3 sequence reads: CASSLSGTLEEKLFF. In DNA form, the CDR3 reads TGTGCCAGCAGCTTATCCGGGACACTTGAGGAAAAACTGTTTTTT.

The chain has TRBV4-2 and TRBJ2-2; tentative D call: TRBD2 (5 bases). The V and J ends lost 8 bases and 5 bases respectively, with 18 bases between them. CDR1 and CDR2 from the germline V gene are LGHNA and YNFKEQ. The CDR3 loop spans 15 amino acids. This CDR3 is CASRGGLEATGELFF. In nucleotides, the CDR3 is TGTGCCAGCCGCGGTGGACTCGAAGCGACCGGGGAGCTGTTTTTT.

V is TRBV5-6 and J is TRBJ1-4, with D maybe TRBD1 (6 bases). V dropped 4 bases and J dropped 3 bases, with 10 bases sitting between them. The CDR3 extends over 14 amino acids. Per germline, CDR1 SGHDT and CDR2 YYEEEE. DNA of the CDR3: TGTGCCAGCAGCCCCGGGACATCTAATGAAAAACTGTTTTTT. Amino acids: CASSPGTSNEKLFF.

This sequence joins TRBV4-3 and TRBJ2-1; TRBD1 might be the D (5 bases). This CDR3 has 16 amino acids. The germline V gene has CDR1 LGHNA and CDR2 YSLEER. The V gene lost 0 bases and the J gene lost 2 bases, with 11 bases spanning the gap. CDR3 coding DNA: TGCGCCAGCAGCCAAGAATCCAGGGCAACCTACAATGAGCAGTTCTTC. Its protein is CASSQESRATYNEQFF.

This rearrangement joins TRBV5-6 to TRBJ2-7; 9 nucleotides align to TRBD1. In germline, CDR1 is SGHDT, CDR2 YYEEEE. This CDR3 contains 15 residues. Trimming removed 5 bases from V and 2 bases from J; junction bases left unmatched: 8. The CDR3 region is CASSLSGTGTYEQYV. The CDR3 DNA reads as TGTGCCAGCAGTCTGTCCGGGACAGGGACCTACGAGCAGTACGTC.